Listed here are 10 T cell receptor beta chains from one sample, sequenced in a study of shared clonotypes between healthy human individuals. Repertoires were generated with immunoSEQ multiplex PCR, while TCRdb's copy carries only in-frame clones and drops some. This sample has 1.5 million to 1.9 million clones; around 98% occur once, and the top ten carry 0.4% to 0.45%. The sample consisted of naive CD4+ T cells sorted from blood. Subset here: CD45RA+ positively selected. The receptors derive from a man aged 30-40 years in good health.

The V gene is TRBV5-1, the J gene TRBJ2-7; D gene uncertain. CDR3 size: 17 residues. Trimming stripped 0 bases from V and 2 bases from J, with 18 bases between. CDR1 and CDR2 (germline): SGHRS, YFSETQ. CDR3 protein: CASSLAGRRRRTYEQYF. In DNA form, the CDR3 reads TGCGCCAGCAGCTTGGCCGGGCGTAGGCGGCGGACCTACGAGCAGTACTTC.

This sequence joins TRBV28 and TRBJ2-3, with D maybe TRBD2 (6 bases). There are 13 residues in the CDR3. Trimming cost V 8 bases and J 2 bases, with 11 bases left between them. Per the germline V gene, CDR1 is MDHEN and CDR2 is SYDVKM. CDR3 coding DNA: TGTGCCAGCCTGGAGGGGAACACAGATACGCAGTATTTT. Translation: CASLEGNTDTQYF.

The J gene is TRBJ2-2, the V gene TRBV28; D is possibly TRBD2 (5 bases). This CDR3 has 15 residues. Trimming removed 3 bases from V and 1 base from J, with 9 bases in between. Germline V gene lookup returns CDR1 MDHEN and CDR2 SYDVKM. The CDR3 sequence: CASSLSSVNTGELFF. The CDR3 DNA sequence: TGTGCCAGCAGTTTGAGTAGCGTGAACACCGGGGAGCTGTTTTTT.

Comments on this clone: The same CDR3 can be traced to other DNA sequences in this sample. The chain couples TRBV6-5 to TRBJ1-1; unclear D gene. The CDR3 runs 13 residues. Germline values: CDR1 MNHEY, CDR2 SVGAGI. V was pared by 0 bases and J by 7 bases, with 9 bases between. CDR3 region: CASSYSKGLEAFF. In DNA, the CDR3 is TGTGCCAGCAGTTACTCGAAGGGCCTTGAAGCTTTCTTT.

The chain couples TRBV15 to TRBJ1-4, with unresolved D. CDR3 length equals 14 residues. CDR1 and CDR2 from the germline V gene are LNHNV and YYDKDF (reference sequence). V was cut by 8 bases and J by 3 bases, with 13 bases left in between. The CDR3 sequence: CATGGSWPNEKLFF. As DNA, the CDR3 is TGTGCCACCGGAGGATCTTGGCCTAATGAAAAACTGTTTTTT.

The chain links TRBV20-1 to TRBJ2-1; maybe TRBD1 (6 bases). The CDR3 has 11 residues. The germline CDR1 and CDR2 sequences are DFQATT and SNEGSKA (reference sequence). V lost 6 bases and J 8 bases, leaving 11 bases between the germline ends. The CDR3 loop reads CSATDSYEQFF. The CDR3 DNA reads as TGCAGTGCCACGGACAGTTATGAGCAGTTCTTC.

CDR3 residues: CASSLLRQQYQETQYF. CDR3 nucleotide sequence: TGTGCCAGCAGCTTACTTAGACAGCAGTACCAAGAGACCCAGTACTTC. This sequence joins TRBV7-9 and TRBJ2-5; perhaps TRBD1 as D (5 bases). The CDR3 has 16 residues. Germline V gene data show CDR1 as SEHNR and CDR2 as FQNEAQ (reference sequence). Trimming shortened V by 2 bases and J by 0 bases, and 13 bases separated the two germline ends.

The chain combines TRBV19 with TRBJ1-1; D may be TRBD1 (5 bases). The CDR3 is 13 residues long. In germline, CDR1 is LNHDA, CDR2 SQIVND (reference sequence). The V end lost 3 bases, the J end lost 5 bases, and 10 bases lay between the germline ends. CDR3 nucleotides: TGTGCCAGTAGTATCTTCAGGGAGACTGAAGCTTTCTTT. Encoded protein: CASSIFRETEAFF.

J is TRBJ2-7 and V is TRBV28, with D unresolved. Trimming removed 4 bases at V and 0 bases at J, with 13 bases between. This CDR3 is built from 15 residues. CDR1 is MDHEN and CDR2 is SYDVKM in the germline V gene. CDR3 region: CASSSPGRSSYEQYF. The CDR3, as DNA: TGTGCCAGCAGTTCCCCTGGGCGGAGCTCCTACGAGCAGTACTTC. Drawing the rest from reference TRBV28 and TRBJ2-7, the complete variable domain is DVKVTQSSRYLVKRTGEKVFLECVQDMDHENMFWYRQDPGLGLRLIYFSYDVKMKEKGDIPEGYSVSREKKERFSLILESASTNQTSMYLCASSSPGRSSYEQYFGPGTRLTVT.

The chain is built from TRBV29-1 and TRBJ2-7, with 8 bases matching TRBD1. V shed 5 bases, J shed 8 bases, and the junction held 17 bases outside the gene matches. CDR1 SQVTM and CDR2 ANQGSEA come from the germline V gene. The CDR3 has 15 residues. CDR3 in amino acids: CSVNSRKTRGPKQYF. CDR3 in DNA: TGCAGCGTTAATTCGAGAAAGACCAGGGGGCCGAAGCAGTACTTC.